This T cell receptor (beta chain) was identified in a study of shared clonotypes between healthy human individuals. Study in general: Three plates each covered CD4 naive and memory; CD8 naive two, CD8 memory one.

Trimming removed 1 base from V and 6 bases from J; junction bases left unmatched: 10. Germline values: CDR1 ENHRY, CDR2 SYGVKD. This CDR3 spans 16 amino acids. Only CD45RO-negative cells positively selected for CCR7 counted as naive CD8 cells, so terminally differentiated effector memory CD45RA+ cells were excluded. Within Nashville, Tennessee resided all donors, each a Caucasian adult. General study results and limits: Larger richness was generally estimated for naive than memory subsets.

About this clone itself: Its antigen is currently unknown.

For sorted subsets, 150 to 200 ng DNA per replicate equaled 30,000 or so T cell genomes. Only in-frame clones appear in the TCRdb table, and some are missing; sequencing was by immunoSEQ multiplex PCR. The sample has over 2,000,000 clones; 85% to 95% are singletons. Sequences were obtained from naive CD8+ T cells from PBMCs. This clonotype originated in a young man in good health. Some clones in this sample may be carry-over from other donors' samples. This chain joins TRBV10-3 and TRBJ2-7; 9 bases line up with TRBD1. CDR3 sequence: CAISEFPGTGRSEQYF. CDR3 DNA: TGTGCCATCAGTGAGTTTCCGGGGACAGGGAGGTCCGAGCAGTACTTC.